The clone carrying this TCR beta chain showed up many times. These data originate in a study of identical twins. Germline values: CDR1 SQVTM, CDR2 ANQGSEA. V was pared by 5 bases and J by 2 bases, with 13 bases of the junction left unmatched. The CDR3 covers 16 residues. Only healthy Caucasians were included as donors. From the 5' RACE reads, TCRdb called clonotypes with MiXCR, one entry per CDR3 protein. The sample lists under 500,000 distinct CDR3 sequences; roughly an eighth were seen once. A further study also used this sample, focusing on yellow fever vaccine responses in identical twins.

Sequenced: CD4+ T cells sorted from blood. The chain carries TRBV29-1 and TRBJ2-5, with TRBD2 identical over 8 bases. The receptor was isolated from a woman between 18 and 29 years old in good health. This CDR3 is CSVTTGVAGTQETQYF. CDR3 DNA: TGCAGCGTTACCACGGGAGTAGCGGGGACTCAAGAGACCCAGTACTTC.